The following is a TCR beta chain sequence with its context. These data come from a study of blood T cell repertoires in COVID-19. Here immunoSEQ multiplex PCR was the method, and the copy in TCRdb shows in-frame clones only, minus some. Found here are hundreds of thousands of clones, 80% to 90% of them singletons; the top ten hold approximately 6%. There are 16 residues in the CDR3. After removal of 5 bases from V and 4 bases from J, the junction contained 6 bases not matched to a gene. The germline gives CDR1 KGHDR, CDR2 SFDVKD. The clonotype comes from a man older than 75 with acute or convalescent COVID-19. The V gene is TRBV24-1, the J gene TRBJ2-3; 12 bases agree with TRBD1. The sequencing sample was made of peripheral blood. The CDR3 DNA follows: TGTGCCACCAGTGCCCCGGGACAGGGGGCTTCAGATACGCAGTATTTT. Its protein product is CATSAPGQGASDTQYF.